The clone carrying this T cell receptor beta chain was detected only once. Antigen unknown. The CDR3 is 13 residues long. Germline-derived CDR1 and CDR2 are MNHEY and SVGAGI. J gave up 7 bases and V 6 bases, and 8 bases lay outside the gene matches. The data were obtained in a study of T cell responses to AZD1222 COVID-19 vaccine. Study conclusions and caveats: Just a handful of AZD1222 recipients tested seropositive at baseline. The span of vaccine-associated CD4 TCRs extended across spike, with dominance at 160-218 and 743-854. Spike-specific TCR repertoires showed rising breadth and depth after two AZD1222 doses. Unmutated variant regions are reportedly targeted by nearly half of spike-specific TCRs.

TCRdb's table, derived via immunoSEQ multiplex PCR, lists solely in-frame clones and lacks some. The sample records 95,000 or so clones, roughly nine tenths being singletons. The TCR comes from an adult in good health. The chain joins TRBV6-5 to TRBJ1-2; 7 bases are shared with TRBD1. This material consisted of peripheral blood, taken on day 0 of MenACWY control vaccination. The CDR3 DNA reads TGTGCCAGCAGGAAGACAGGGAGTCGTGGCTACACCTTC. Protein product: CASRKTGSRGYTF.